This entry concerns a single T cell receptor (beta chain). Its antigen remains unidentified. These data are taken from a study of CD8+ T cells in alopecia areata. In each case, RNA was isolated and then reverse transcribed into cDNA as the sequencing template. Assay used: immunoSEQ multiplex PCR; TCRdb lists only in-frame clones, some missing. Of 30,000 to 35,000 clones listed, 55% were seen once; the top ten hold around two fifths. The study's findings and limits: Across lesional scalp, and particularly alopecia totalis/universalis, clonality surpassed that of normal scalp.

CDR3 length: 14 residues. The TCR was taken from a human donor with alopecia areata. V gene TRBV21-1 combines with J gene TRBJ1-5; the D segment call TRBD1 is taken from the table without a DNA check. TRBV21-1 corresponds to a pseudogene. The sequenced sample was NKG2D-high CD8+ T cells sorted from blood. The CDR3 DNA reads as TGTGCCATCCCGACACTTAATAGCAATCAGCCCCAGCATTTT. Amino acid sequence: CAIPTLNSNQPQHF.